This TCR beta chain was identified during a study of OX40 agonist ivuxolimab in advanced cancers. For the wider study: Ivuxolimab was a fully human IgG2 agonistic monoclonal antibody targeting the costimulatory receptor OX40 (CD134). Of the approximately 54 patients in dose escalation, about 20 had hepatocellular carcinoma, about 15 had melanoma, 9 had renal cell carcinoma and 9 had head and neck cancer. Intravenous ivuxolimab was administered to patients every 2 weeks at six dose levels: 0.01, 0.1, 0.3, 1.5, 3 and 10 mg/kg. Partial responses occurred in three dose-escalation patients, of whom one had hepatocellular carcinoma and two had cutaneous melanoma. A male proportion of 75% to 85% and a mean age of around 60 years, ranging from roughly 23 to 85, were recorded for the dose-escalation cohort. Prior anti-PD-1, anti-PD-L1 or anti-CTLA-4 therapy was permitted, and checkpoint inhibitors had been received by approximately 39% of dose-escalation patients. The paper describes the monotherapy dose-escalation part (N ≈ 49 patients) of the phase I trial of ivuxolimab. The point of sequencing TCRbeta in the periphery was to test whether ivuxolimab changed TCR sequence diversity and drove clonal T-cell expansion. Broad study findings and their caveats: At doses of 0.1 to 3.0 mg/kg, clonal expansion of both CD4+ and CD8+ T cells in blood was seen between baseline and week 6. On average, CD8+ T cells showed more expanded clones than CD4+ T cells after ivuxolimab. Low levels of normalized T-cell clonal expansion were also seen in some patients who did not respond. Antigen specificity was not determined for the clonally expanded peripheral T cells. In the 0.1-3.0 mg/kg groups, partial responders were among the patients with the lowest normalized peripheral clonal expansion, particularly in CD8+ T cells.

Patients with a history of autoimmune disease or receiving systemic immunosuppression were excluded from the trial. Peripheral blood for TCR sequencing was drawn from every dose cohort at baseline, at cycle 4 day 1 and at cycle 7 day 1. Samples were obtained from an open-label, multicenter, first-in-human phase I dose-escalation trial of ivuxolimab. Adults with locally advanced or metastatic melanoma, renal cell carcinoma, hepatocellular carcinoma or head and neck squamous cell carcinoma were enrolled in the trial. Before TCR sequencing, CD4+ T cells and CD8+ T cells were sorted from peripheral blood as separate populations. Concerning this clone itself: The specificity of this receptor is unknown. No clone much larger than this one lies a single base away; base qualities are absent.

To sequence the TCRbeta CDR3 region, genomic DNA was isolated from the sorted cells. The immunoSEQ Assay was used for sequencing of TCRbeta CDR3 regions. Held by TCRdb, this immuneACCESS table contains in-frame sequences only and omits some clones. Under half of the omission traces to an unresolved V gene where checked; the cause of the rest is unknown. The sample records under 25,000 clones, roughly 84% of which are singletons. The ten largest clones add up to over 25% of the sample. The CDR3 measures 11 amino acids from cysteine to phenylalanine. The DNA shown is the 33-base CDR3, in frame from base 1. From the germline V gene (reference sequence), CDR1 is SEHNR and CDR2 is FQNEAQ. The junction shows trimming of 8 bases on V and 12 bases on J, plus 17 bases between the germline ends.

The rearranged segments are TRBV7-9 and TRBJ2-7; tentative D gene TRBD1, with 6 bases matching. The clonotype comes from an adult with an advanced solid tumor such as melanoma, head and neck, liver or kidney cancer. The sample in question was CD4+ or CD8+ T cells sorted from blood, obtained in a trial of the OX40 agonist ivuxolimab. The CDR3 sequence is CASVDRRSRYF. The base sequence is TGTGCCAGCGTCGACAGGAGAAGTCGGTACTTC.